This T cell receptor (beta chain) derives from a study of blood T cell repertoires in COVID-19. Study-level information: Samples came from the United States, Italy and Spain, spanning acute and convalescent COVID-19.

In the authors' workflow: Scientists estimated how many nucleated cells there were by amplifying reference gene primers. Clones were read by immunoSEQ multiplex PCR, and TCRdb kept only the in-frame ones, dropping some. Clone size and the V and J calls come from that table; the DNA yielded D and trimming. The data show 200,000 or so clones, about 88% seen once. Many counts were recorded for this clone. Seattle cases were enrolled at active infection and followed longitudinally. This sequence originates from a man aged 45 to 65 with COVID-19, enrolled during active disease. Sequencing was done on a sample of peripheral blood.

This CDR3 is CASSANPEADTQYF. CDR3 nucleotide sequence: TGTGCCAGCAGCGCGAACCCCGAAGCAGATACGCAGTATTTT. The gene calls are TRBV7-2 and TRBJ2-3; D is unclear. Trimming left V 5 bases short and J 4 bases short, with 13 bases between. The CDR3 runs 14 residues. The germline CDR1 and CDR2 sequences are SGHTA and FQGNSA.